This T cell receptor (beta chain) stems from a study of T cells after posttransplantation cyclophosphamide. Broader study findings: Blood and skin or GI T cell repertoires showed limited TRB overlap. Donor-recipient repertoire similarity was low at 1-2 months, rising over year one. Recipient CMV seropositivity and CMV reactivation strongly tracked TRB clonality.

This CDR3 is built from 16 residues. CDR1 and CDR2 from the germline V gene are SSHAT and FNYEAQ (reference sequence). Using immunoSEQ multiplex PCR, the repertoire was profiled, and TCRdb retains in-frame clones only, with some absent. In the table there are about 15,000 clones, about nine tenths of which are singletons. Comments on this clone: What it binds is unknown. At one boundary the junction diverges from the germline segment, which might be a read error.

Sampled 1 year posttransplant, controls received myeloablative marrow transplants, methotrexate and a calcineurin inhibitor. This receptor was obtained from a male patient in his 50s who received an allogeneic stem cell transplant from an unrelated donor, was CMV-positive, and had chronic GVHD only. Some T cells may be graft donor cells. V is TRBV7-7 and J is TRBJ2-5; 7 nucleotides agree with TRBD2. The specimen was PBMCs, collected after an allogeneic stem cell transplant with a calcineurin inhibitor and methotrexate. The CDR3 spells CASTPWGGGEQETQYF. For the CDR3, the DNA is TGTGCTAGCACCCCATGGGGCGGGGGAGAACAAGAGACCCAGTACTTC.